These T cell receptor beta chains were read from a single sample in a study of Tregs in tolerant kidney transplant recipients. The assay was immunoSEQ multiplex PCR, and TCRdb's table has in-frame clones only and misses some. The data contain over 60,000 clones, more than 95% of them singletons. Source: CD4+ T cells from blood, taken before the transplant. These receptor sequences come from a human donor who received a combined kidney and bone marrow transplant. Each CDR3 is given with its conserved first and last residue. D genes are given only for firm matches. Expanded clones get a size class; other rows say once, few or many, or leave the size out.

d_call: NA
v_call: TRBV10-2
clone_size: NA
j_call: TRBJ1-1
cdr3_nt: TGCGCCAGCAGTGTGGTCGGGAGCACTGAAGCTTTCTTT
cdr3_aa: CASSVVGSTEAFF

d_call: NA
v_call: TRBV5-1
clone_size: few
j_call: TRBJ2-4
cdr3_nt: TGCGCCAGCAGTTCCCCAAAGAACAGGGTGAGTGCCAAAAACATTCAGTACTTC
cdr3_aa: CASSSPKNRVSAKNIQYF

d_call: TRBD1
v_call: TRBV7-9
clone_size: NA
j_call: TRBJ1-2
cdr3_nt: TGTGCCAGCAGCTTAGCGCGTAACAGGGGGTTGCATGGCTACACCTTC
cdr3_aa: CASSLARNRGLHGYTF

d_call: TRBD2
v_call: TRBV7-2
clone_size: NA
j_call: TRBJ2-7
cdr3_nt: TGTGCCAGCAGCCGGACTAGCGGACCCTACGAGCAGTACTTC
cdr3_aa: CASSRTSGPYEQYF

d_call: TRBD1
v_call: TRBV27
clone_size: NA
j_call: TRBJ2-7
cdr3_nt: TGTGCCAGCAGTTCCAGGACAGGGTACTACGAGCAGTACTTC
cdr3_aa: CASSSRTGYYEQYF

d_call: TRBD2
v_call: TRBV30
clone_size: NA
j_call: TRBJ2-7
cdr3_nt: TGTGCCTGGGTGGATGATTCGGGGGGAGGCTACGAGCAGTACTTC
cdr3_aa: CAWVDDSGGGYEQYF

d_call: NA
v_call: TRBV30
clone_size: NA
j_call: TRBJ1-2
cdr3_nt: TGTGCCTGGAGTGTCTTCAGAAACTATGGCTACACCTTC
cdr3_aa: CAWSVFRNYGYTF

d_call: NA
v_call: TRBV4-3
clone_size: NA
j_call: TRBJ2-3
cdr3_nt: TGCGCCAGCAGCCCTCAATCCAGGGCGGATACGCAGTATTTT
cdr3_aa: CASSPQSRADTQYF

d_call: NA
v_call: TRBV7-8
clone_size: NA
j_call: TRBJ2-3
cdr3_nt: TGTGCCAGCAGCTTAAAGCATACGCAGTATTTT
cdr3_aa: CASSLKHTQYF

d_call: NA
v_call: TRBV19
clone_size: NA
j_call: TRBJ1-1
cdr3_nt: TGTGCCAGTAGTATGGGCAGGCCGAACACTGAAGCTTTCTTT
cdr3_aa: CASSMGRPNTEAFF

d_call: TRBD1
v_call: TRBV7-2
clone_size: NA
j_call: TRBJ1-2
cdr3_nt: TGTGCCAGCAGCACCGGACAGGGCTGGGGCTACACCTTC
cdr3_aa: CASSTGQGWGYTF

d_call: TRBD1
v_call: TRBV7-8
clone_size: NA
j_call: TRBJ2-2
cdr3_nt: TGTGCCAGCAGCCTCACAGGGGAACGCACCGGGGAGCTGTTTTTT
cdr3_aa: CASSLTGERTGELFF

d_call: TRBD1
v_call: TRBV19
clone_size: NA
j_call: TRBJ2-1
cdr3_nt: TGTGCCAGTAGCCTGAGGACAGGGATGTACAATGAGCAGTTCTTC
cdr3_aa: CASSLRTGMYNEQFF

d_call: NA
v_call: TRBV9
clone_size: NA
j_call: TRBJ2-1
cdr3_nt: TGTGCCAGCAGCCTGCGGGACGCCACCTACAATGAGCAGTTCTTC
cdr3_aa: CASSLRDATYNEQFF

d_call: NA
v_call: TRBV7-2
clone_size: NA
j_call: TRBJ2-7
cdr3_nt: TGTGCCAGCAGCTTAATTTTGGCGGGGAAAACCTACGAGCAGTACTTC
cdr3_aa: CASSLILAGKTYEQYF

d_call: NA
v_call: TRBV10-3
clone_size: NA
j_call: TRBJ2-2
cdr3_nt: TGTGCCATCAGTGAGTCGGGGCCCGGGGAGCTGTTTTTT
cdr3_aa: CAISESGPGELFF

d_call: NA
v_call: TRBV6-5
clone_size: NA
j_call: TRBJ2-1
cdr3_nt: TGTGCCAGCACCAAGGAGGGGGCCCGTGAGCAGTTCTTC
cdr3_aa: CASTKEGAREQFF

d_call: TRBD2
v_call: TRBV2
clone_size: NA
j_call: TRBJ2-5
cdr3_nt: TGTGCCAGCGGGGAGGGTAGGACTACGGCGGAGACCCAGTACTTC
cdr3_aa: CASGEGRTTAETQYF

d_call: NA
v_call: TRBV27
clone_size: NA
j_call: TRBJ1-2
cdr3_nt: TGTGCCAGCAGTCCAAGGACATTGAGCAGCTACACCTTC
cdr3_aa: CASSPRTLSSYTF

d_call: NA
v_call: TRBV11-3
clone_size: NA
j_call: TRBJ1-5
cdr3_nt: TGTGCCAGCAGCAGGGGAGGAAATCAGCCCCAGCATTTT
cdr3_aa: CASSRGGNQPQHF

d_call: NA
v_call: TRBV11-3
clone_size: NA
j_call: TRBJ1-1
cdr3_nt: TGTGCCAGCACAGGGACACTCGGAACCACTGAAGCTTTCTTT
cdr3_aa: CASTGTLGTTEAFF

d_call: TRBD1
v_call: TRBV15
clone_size: NA
j_call: TRBJ1-1
cdr3_nt: TGTGCCACCAACGACAGGGGGAACACTGAAGCTTTCTTT
cdr3_aa: CATNDRGNTEAFF

d_call: TRBD1
v_call: TRBV7-8
clone_size: NA
j_call: TRBJ2-7
cdr3_nt: TGTGCCAGCAGCTACCCGGGGACAGCCTCCTACGAGCAGTACTTC
cdr3_aa: CASSYPGTASYEQYF

d_call: TRBD1
v_call: TRBV19
clone_size: NA
j_call: TRBJ2-3
cdr3_nt: TGTGCCAGTAGTATTTGGGGACAGCGAAGCACAGATACGCAGTATTTT
cdr3_aa: CASSIWGQRSTDTQYF

d_call: NA
v_call: TRBV15
clone_size: NA
j_call: TRBJ2-7
cdr3_nt: TGTGCCACCAGCAGAGATGCGGTTTCCTACGAGCAGTACTTC
cdr3_aa: CATSRDAVSYEQYF

d_call: TRBD1
v_call: TRBV2
clone_size: NA
j_call: TRBJ1-5
cdr3_nt: TGTGCCAGCAGTGAATGGGACAGGGGTAATCAGCCCCAGCATTTT
cdr3_aa: CASSEWDRGNQPQHF

d_call: TRBD1
v_call: TRBV18
clone_size: NA
j_call: TRBJ1-3
cdr3_nt: TGTGCCAGCTCACTACATCATTCCGGGACAGTCTCTGGAAACACCATATATTTT
cdr3_aa: CASSLHHSGTVSGNTIYF

d_call: NA
v_call: TRBV29-1
clone_size: NA
j_call: TRBJ2-3
cdr3_nt: TGCAGCGTTCGGGGAATTAGTGATACGCAGTATTTT
cdr3_aa: CSVRGISDTQYF

d_call: NA
v_call: TRBV5-1
clone_size: NA
j_call: TRBJ2-2
cdr3_nt: TGCGCCAGCAGCTTGGGTCAAAACACCGGGGAGCTGTTTTTT
cdr3_aa: CASSLGQNTGELFF

d_call: NA
v_call: TRBV7-9
clone_size: NA
j_call: TRBJ2-2
cdr3_nt: TGTGCCAGCAGCTTAGATGGGGGCTCGACCACCGGGGAGCTGTTTTTT
cdr3_aa: CASSLDGGSTTGELFF

d_call: NA
v_call: TRBV10-3
clone_size: NA
j_call: TRBJ1-2
cdr3_nt: TGTGCCATCAGTGATCCAACGCGACAAGATCGCCTGAACTATGGCTACACCTTC
cdr3_aa: CAISDPTRQDRLNYGYTF

d_call: NA
v_call: TRBV12-5
clone_size: NA
j_call: TRBJ2-2
cdr3_nt: TGTGCTAGTGGCCAGAATCGGGTGAACACCGGGGAGCTGTTTTTT
cdr3_aa: CASGQNRVNTGELFF

d_call: TRBD1
v_call: TRBV5-1
clone_size: NA
j_call: TRBJ1-2
cdr3_nt: TGCGCCAGCAGCGACAGACAGGGCCTCTATGGCTACACCTTC
cdr3_aa: CASSDRQGLYGYTF